This passage covers 32 T cell receptor beta chains from one sample sequenced in a study of T-cell reconstitution after alpha-beta-depleted transplantation in children. Unique molecular identifiers were incorporated when the TCRbeta library was constructed. From the PCR reads, TCRdb called clonotypes with MiXCR, one entry per CDR3 protein. In the table there are hundreds of thousands of distinct CDR3 sequences, approximately 13% of which are singletons. Source: PBMCs, mostly from graft donor cells, taken 360 days after TCRalphabeta/CD19-depleted stem cell transplant. Receptors were obtained from a male patient between 10 and 17 years old who had a stem cell transplant for acute myeloid leukemia, so the T cells may come from the graft donor.

This chain joins TRBV28 and TRBJ2-1; D is perhaps TRBD1 (7 bases). CDR1 and CDR2 from the germline V gene are MDHEN and SYDVKM. Trimming took 2 bases from V and 5 from J, leaving 13 bases between them. This CDR3 contains 15 residues. Here the CDR3 reads CASSLPQGGNNEQFF. CDR3 bases: TGTGCCAGCAGTTTACCCCAGGGGGGCAACAATGAGCAGTTCTTC. Full variable domain (outside the CDR3, taken from reference TRBV28 and TRBJ2-1): DVKVTQSSRYLVKRTGEKVFLECVQDMDHENMFWYRQDPGLGLRLIYFSYDVKMKEKGDIPEGYSVSREKKERFSLILESASTNQTSMYLCASSLPQGGNNEQFFGPGTRLTVL.

This clonotype was counted between two and nine times. CDR3 loop: CSVGLAGGLREQYF. The CDR3 coding sequence is TGCAGCGTTGGACTAGCGGGAGGACTGCGGGAGCAGTACTTC. The chain recombines TRBV29-1 with TRBJ2-7, with 13 bases aligning to TRBD2. There are 14 residues in the CDR3. J gave up 7 bases and V 4 bases, and 7 bases lay outside the gene matches. Germline V CDR1 and CDR2: SQVTM, ANQGSEA.

The gene calls are TRBV7-2 and TRBJ2-1, with 15 bases that match TRBD2. V shed 0 bases and J 0 bases; nucleotides not matched to a gene: 9. The germline V gene encodes CDR1 SGHTA and CDR2 FQGNSA. The CDR3 sequence is 21 residues long. This CDR3 is CASSLAGTSGRFSFSYNEQFF. The CDR3 nucleotides read TGTGCCAGCAGCTTAGCAGGGACTAGCGGGAGGTTTTCCTTCTCCTACAATGAGCAGTTCTTC.

V usage is TRBV6-2 or TRBV6-3 and J usage is TRBJ1-1, with 8 nucleotides matching TRBD1. The CDR3 contains 15 residues. The V and J ends lost 6 bases and 1 base, in that order; junction bases with no gene match: 7. Germline CDR1 reads MNHEY; CDR2 reads SVGEGT. The CDR3 DNA reads TGTGCCAGCAGAAATACCGGGACAGGGAACACTGAAGCTTTCTTT. This codes for CASRNTGTGNTEAFF.

This clonotype was counted a few times. The chain uses TRBV29-1 and TRBJ2-5; 8 bases match TRBD1. This CDR3 spans 14 amino acids. Germline lookup yields CDR1 SQVTM and CDR2 ANQGSEA. Unmatched junction bases numbered 13, after V lost 8 bases and J lost 5 bases. The CDR3 loop reads CSIGQGAYEETQYF. In DNA form, the CDR3 reads TGCAGCATAGGCCAGGGGGCGTATGAGGAGACCCAGTACTTC.

This clonotype came up many times. The J gene is TRBJ2-1, the V gene TRBV3-1; 7 nucleotides agree with TRBD2. The CDR3 covers 17 residues. Trimming removed 0 bases from V and 8 bases from J; junction bases left unmatched: 13. In germline, CDR1 is LGHDT, CDR2 YNNKEL (reference sequence). This CDR3 reads CASSQDRAGAGRDEQFF. The DNA for the CDR3 is TGTGCCAGCAGCCAAGATAGGGCGGGAGCTGGTCGAGATGAGCAGTTCTTC.

This clonotype was picked up one time. This chain connects TRBV20-1 to TRBJ2-6; D is undetermined. The CDR3 contains 16 residues. CDR1 is DFQATT and CDR2 is SNEGSKA in the germline V gene (reference sequence). Between the trimmed V and J ends, which lost 0 bases and 0 bases, there was a span of 9 bases. The CDR3 coding sequence is TGCAGTGCTAGAGAAATGACCCGCTCTGGGGCCAACGTCCTGACTTTC. It yields the protein CSAREMTRSGANVLTF.

There are a few counts of this clonotype. The rearrangement links TRBV12-3 or TRBV12-4 to TRBJ1-2; D is uncertain. The CDR3 contains 17 residues. Trimming left V 8 bases short and J 8 bases short, with 30 bases between. This CDR3 reads CASYPGSYRLDESGYTF. The CDR3 region has the DNA TGTGCCAGCTACCCGGGATCCTACCGCCTCGACGAGAGCGGCTACACCTTC.

The chain joins TRBV7-9 to TRBJ2-1, with 10 bases identical to TRBD2. The V gene's germline CDR1 is SEHNR and CDR2 FQNEAQ (reference sequence). CDR3 size: 17 residues. Trimming at V came to 3 bases and at J to 8 bases, leaving 13 bases not matched to a gene. The CDR3 DNA is TGTGCCAGCAGCTTGCCCGAAGCGGGAGGGGACCTAGATGAGCAGTTCTTC. This sequence encodes CASSLPEAGGDLDEQFF. Filled out from reference TRBV7-9 and TRBJ2-1, the complete variable domain reads DTGVSQNPRHKITKRGQNVTFRCDPISEHNRLYWYRQTLGQGPEFLTYFQNEAQLEKSRLLSDRFSAERPKGSFSTLEIQRTEQGDSAMYLCASSLPEAGGDLDEQFFGPGTRLTVL.

This clonotype has at least ten counts. This chain links TRBV28 with TRBJ2-1, with D uncertain. CDR1 is MDHEN and CDR2 is SYDVKM in the germline V gene. CDR3 size: 13 residues. V lost 8 bases to trimming and J lost 2 bases, with 10 bases between them. CDR3: CASAQSTYNEQFF. The CDR3 DNA is TGTGCCAGCGCACAGTCAACCTACAATGAGCAGTTCTTC.

The sample holds many counts of this clonotype. The chain links TRBV12-3 or TRBV12-4 to TRBJ2-4; D might be TRBD1 or TRBD2, each matching 5 bases. Between the trimmed V and J ends, which lost 7 bases and 15 bases, there was a span of 22 bases. The CDR3 extends over 13 amino acids. The CDR3: CASNLLGAVVLYF. CDR3 sequence (DNA): TGTGCCAGCAATCTCCTCGGGGCGGTAGTATTGTACTTC.

This clonotype was seen repeatedly, ten times or more. The CDR3 spells CASSFRPGLSEQYF. Here the CDR3 DNA reads TGTGCCAGCAGCTTTAGACCGGGACTATCTGAGCAGTACTTC. The J gene is TRBJ2-7, the V gene TRBV5-8, with 7 bases fitting TRBD2. With 2 bases clipped from V and 7 bases from J, the junction kept 9 bases outside the gene matches. The CDR3 length is 14 residues. CDR1 is SGHTS and CDR2 is YDEGEE in the germline V gene.

This clonotype was seen many times. This chain joins TRBV28 and TRBJ2-5; TRBD1 is a possible D gene (5 bases). Between the trimmed V and J ends, which lost 4 bases and 2 bases, there was a span of 14 bases. This CDR3 region has 15 residues. Germline CDR1 is MDHEN and CDR2 is SYDVKM. The DNA of the CDR3 is TGTGCCAGCAGTTCCCATTGGACAAATCAAGAGACCCAGTACTTC. Translating it yields CASSSHWTNQETQYF.

This clonotype came up a few times. The gene calls are TRBV4-3 and TRBJ2-5; D is perhaps TRBD2 (6 bases). The CDR3 consists of 18 residues. CDR1 and CDR2 from the germline V gene are LGHNA and YSLEER. V was pared by 3 bases and J by 3 bases, with 23 bases between. Written as DNA, the CDR3 is TGCGCCAGCAGCCAGGCCCTCCCGGGAGAGTTAGAAGAAGAGACCCAGTACTTC. Protein: CASSQALPGELEEETQYF.

The chain employs TRBV6-5 and TRBJ2-3, with 8 positions matching TRBD2. Germline V gives CDR1 MNHEY, CDR2 SVGAGI. There are 17 residues in the CDR3. The V gene end was trimmed by 2 bases and the J gene end by 0 bases; junction bases not matched to a gene: 7. In DNA, the CDR3 is TGTGCCAGCAGTTACCGGGGGCTAGCGGGTAGCACAGATACGCAGTATTTT. This translates into CASSYRGLAGSTDTQYF.

This clonotype has just a few counts. This chain uses TRBV25-1 with TRBJ2-3; TRBD2 aligns across 13 bases. Germline trimming cut 1 base from V and 2 bases from J; bases unmatched to any gene: 9. This CDR3 contains 19 residues. CDR1 and CDR2 (germline): MGHDK, SYGVNS. The CDR3 protein is CASSEWGLAGSLDTDTQYF. Written as DNA, the CDR3 is TGTGCCAGCAGTGAATGGGGACTAGCGGGATCACTCGACACAGATACGCAGTATTTT. Full variable domain (missing parts from reference TRBV25-1 and TRBJ2-3): EADIYQTPRYLVIGTGKKITLECSQTMGHDKMYWYQQDPGMELHLIHYSYGVNSTEKGDLSSESTVSRIRTEHFPLTLESARPSHTSQYLCASSEWGLAGSLDTDTQYFGPGTRLTVL.

This clonotype was seen many times. The J gene is TRBJ2-1, the V gene TRBV24-1, with TRBD1 identical over 10 bases. The CDR3 extends over 16 amino acids. Trimming at V came to 5 bases and at J to 3 bases, leaving 6 bases not matched to a gene. The germline V gene encodes CDR1 KGHDR and CDR2 SFDVKD. The CDR3 sequence is CATSGTGTGDYNEQFF. In DNA, the CDR3 is TGTGCCACCAGTGGGACCGGGACAGGGGACTACAATGAGCAGTTCTTC.

Here the CDR3 reads CASSYSVGGLNTEAFF. The CDR3 bases are TGTGCCAGCAGTTACTCAGTGGGGGGGTTGAACACTGAAGCTTTCTTT. The V and J genes are TRBV6-5 and TRBJ1-1, with D possibly being TRBD1 (5 bases). V dropped 0 bases and J dropped 0 bases, with 11 bases sitting between them. This CDR3 spans 16 amino acids. From germline, CDR1 is MNHEY and CDR2 SVGAGI.

This clonotype was counted ten times or more. The genes are TRBV29-1 and TRBJ2-3; no clear D gene. Germline values: CDR1 SQVTM, CDR2 ANQGSEA. CDR3 length equals 10 residues. V gave up 4 bases and J gave up 8 bases, with 7 bases separating them. This chain's CDR3 is CSVVRATQYF. The CDR3 DNA sequence: TGCAGCGTTGTAAGGGCTACGCAGTATTTT.

This clonotype turned up a few times. The chain uses TRBV10-3 and TRBJ2-7; TRBD2 might be the D (6 bases). This CDR3 region has 18 residues. V was pared by 0 bases and J by 6 bases, with 24 bases between. Germline V gene sequence: CDR1 ENHRY, CDR2 SYGVKD. The CDR3 loop reads CAISESPVGRERRGEQYF. CDR3 DNA: TGTGCCATCAGTGAGTCCCCGGTTGGTCGGGAGCGGAGGGGCGAGCAGTACTTC.

This clonotype was counted only a few times. The chain recombines TRBV20-1 with TRBJ2-7; TRBD2 agrees at 12 bases. This CDR3 has 15 amino acids. V gave up 5 bases and J gave up 0 bases; unmatched junction bases: 5. Per germline, CDR1 DFQATT and CDR2 SNEGSKA (reference sequence). This CDR3 reads CSAPGLAGHSYEQYF. CDR3 coding DNA: TGCAGTGCTCCTGGACTAGCGGGACACTCCTACGAGCAGTACTTC.

This clonotype was seen many times. This sequence joins TRBV7-2 and TRBJ2-7, with a weak D call TRBD1 (5 bases). The CDR3 runs to 15 residues. Trimming took off 1 base at V and 2 bases at J, with 12 bases between the two ends. Germline V gene lookup returns CDR1 SGHTA and CDR2 FQGNSA. The CDR3, as DNA: TGTGCCAGCAGCTTAGTGAAGGGGATGGCCTACGAGCAGTACTTC. This codes for CASSLVKGMAYEQYF.

The chain joins TRBV18 to TRBJ1-1; TRBD1 matches at 9 bases. Germline CDR1 is KGHSH and CDR2 is LQKENI. This CDR3 is built from 15 residues. With 3 bases clipped from V and 4 bases from J, the junction kept 6 bases outside the gene matches. The CDR3 region is CASSPLTGGITEAFF. CDR3 sequence (DNA): TGTGCCAGCTCACCCCTGACAGGGGGAATCACTGAAGCTTTCTTT. Together with reference TRBV18 and TRBJ1-1, the CDR3 gives the full variable domain: NAGVMQNPRHLVRRRGQEARLRCSPMKGHSHVYWYRQLPEEGLKFMVYLQKENIIDESGMPKERFSAEFPKEGPSILRIQQVVRGDSAAYFCASSPLTGGITEAFFGQGTRLTVV.

This clonotype has only a few counts. The chain couples TRBV7-6 to TRBJ2-3; TRBD2 might be the D (5 bases). Germline V gene data show CDR1 as SGHVS and CDR2 as FNYEAQ. The CDR3 totals 12 residues. DNA of the CDR3: TGTATCGTGGGCGGGAGCACAGATACGCAGTATTTT. Residues: CIVGGSTDTQYF.

This clonotype was observed many times. Written as DNA, the CDR3 is TGTGCCAGCACTGTCGGACTAGGATATTCCTACGAGCAGTACTTC. Its translation: CASTVGLGYSYEQYF. The chain carries TRBV6-2 or TRBV6-3 and TRBJ2-7; 7 nucleotides align to TRBD2. Trimming removed 7 bases from V and 1 base from J; junction bases left unmatched: 10. CDR1 and CDR2 (germline): MNHEY, SVGEGT. The CDR3 totals 15 residues.

This clonotype was observed a handful of times. J is TRBJ2-1 and V is TRBV4-2; 12 bases agree with TRBD2. CDR1 is LGHNA and CDR2 is YNFKEQ in the germline V gene. This CDR3 region has 16 residues. After removal of 4 bases from V and 6 bases from J, the junction contained 7 bases not matched to a gene. The CDR3 DNA reads as TGTGCCAGCAGCCCTTACCAACTAGCGGGAGGCAATGAGCAGTTCTTC. It is translated as CASSPYQLAGGNEQFF.

This clonotype appeared many times. CDR3 sequence (DNA): TGCAGCGTTGTAGGGTACAGTCCGGTGGAGACCCAGTACTTC. This sequence encodes CSVVGYSPVETQYF. The chain combines TRBV29-1 with TRBJ2-5, with D unresolved. There are 14 residues in the CDR3. Between the trimmed V and J ends, which lost 4 bases and 5 bases, there was a span of 17 bases. CDR1 SQVTM and CDR2 ANQGSEA come from the germline V gene.

This clonotype was seen more than once but under ten times. The chain joins TRBV29-1 to TRBJ2-7; weak D call: TRBD2 (5 bases). Germline V CDR1 and CDR2: SQVTM, ANQGSEA. Trimming stripped 6 bases from V and 2 bases from J, with 14 bases between. CDR3 length equals 13 residues. The CDR3: CSVSVGRPYEQYF. CDR3 sequence (DNA): TGCAGCGTCTCAGTGGGGAGACCCTACGAGCAGTACTTC.

V is TRBV6-2 or TRBV6-3 and J is TRBJ2-7; 8 nucleotides line up with TRBD1. The CDR3 sequence is 14 residues long. In germline, CDR1 is MNHEY, CDR2 SVGEGT. V gave up 7 bases and J gave up 3 bases; unmatched junction bases: 8. The CDR3 region is CASIHRDRSYEQYF. CDR3 DNA: TGTGCCAGCATACACCGGGACAGGAGCTACGAGCAGTACTTC.

Here the CDR3 reads CASSLYWTGGSYNSPLHF. CDR3 nucleotide sequence: TGTGCCAGCAGCTTATATTGGACAGGGGGCTCCTATAATTCACCCCTCCACTTT. The chain employs TRBV11-2 and TRBJ1-6; 10 nucleotides align to TRBD1. V lost 2 bases, J lost 0 bases, and 4 bases stayed unmatched. From germline, CDR1 is SGHAT and CDR2 FQNNGV. The CDR3 sequence is 18 residues long.

A word on this clonotype: The CDR3 carries no conserved terminal phenylalanine or tryptophan, so it likely arises from a read error. The chain joins TRBV4-3 to TRBJ2-7, with D maybe TRBD1 (5 bases). Germline CDR1 and CDR2: LGHNA and YSLEER. The CDR3 runs to 15 residues. Trimming pared 1 base from V and 3 bases from J, leaving 13 bases between. CDR3 region: CASSQAAGPFYEQYS. DNA of the CDR3: TGCGCCAGCAGCCAAGCGGCAGGGCCATTCTACGAGCAGTACTCC.

This clonotype came up many times. This chain connects TRBV6-6 to TRBJ1-1; D remains unclear. CDR1 is MNHNY and CDR2 is SVGAGI in the germline V gene (reference sequence). The CDR3 has 13 residues. V lost 6 bases and J lost 1, with 9 bases in between. The CDR3 coding sequence is TGTGCCAGCAGCCGAAAGGGGAACACTGAAGCTTTCTTT. Encoded protein: CASSRKGNTEAFF.